This T cell receptor (beta chain) was captured by sequencing in a study of shared clonotypes between healthy human individuals. Study-wide results and limits: Clonotypes not shared had lower generation probabilities than those common to all four donors. Several donors held about 5% of naive CD4 clonotypes in common.

Clones were sequenced by immunoSEQ multiplex PCR, and TCRdb holds only the in-frame ones, with some missing. Counted here are 850,000 to 1,200,000 clones, approximately 68% occurring once; the ten biggest clones make up 1.5%. Losses at the gene ends were 0 bases for V and 0 bases for J; bases not matched to a gene: 4. The CDR3 is made up of 17 amino acids. CDR1 WNHNN and CDR2 SYGVQD come from the germline V gene (reference sequence). Caucasian adults living in Nashville, Tennessee, provided all samples. From CD4+ cells came CD45RA+ naive and CD45RA-negative memory subsets. Notes on this clone: Antigen: not known.

Source material: memory CD4+ T cells sorted from blood. Subset in this sample: CD45RA-negative fraction. This sequence joins TRBV10-1 and TRBJ2-7; 11 bases fit TRBD1. The receptor was isolated from a man younger than 30 in good health. The CDR3 region is CASSESLGTGGSYEQYF. CDR3 nucleotide sequence: TGCGCCAGCAGTGAGTCGTTGGGGACAGGGGGCTCCTACGAGCAGTACTTC.